This T cell receptor beta chain originates from a study of OX40 agonist ivuxolimab in advanced cancers. General study points: On average, a greater number of expanded clones characterised CD8+ T cells relative to CD4+. Clonal expansion from baseline to week 6 occurred in both CD4+ and CD8+ T cells.

Details on this clone: Its antigen is undetermined. One junction end disagrees with the germline gene, perhaps due to a read error.

The CDR3 runs to 11 residues. CDR1 is SGHVS, CDR2 FNYEAQ, per germline. Data came from immunoSEQ multiplex PCR; TCRdb stores just in-frame clones and leaves some out. The table has fewer than 75,000 clones, over 75% seen once. Specimen: CD4+ or CD8+ T cells sorted from blood, collected in a trial of the OX40 agonist ivuxolimab. The V call is TRBV7-6, the J call TRBJ2-7, with D maybe TRBD1 (6 bases). This sequence was found in an adult with an advanced solid tumor such as melanoma, head and neck, liver or kidney cancer. The CDR3 spells CASSRTGSLGF. The CDR3 DNA sequence: TGTGCCAGCAGCCGCACAGGGTCTCTCGGCTTC.